The 6 T cell receptor beta chains listed next were all sequenced from one sample in a study of PD-L1 blockade in urothelial cancer. TCRdb's table, derived via immunoSEQ multiplex PCR, lists solely in-frame clones and lacks some. Of some 84,000 clones in the sample, 82% were seen once. Sequencing used PBMCs, obtained around atezolizumab (anti-PD-L1) treatment. The origin of the receptors is a man aged 70-80 years with urothelial cancer.

V usage is TRBV18 and J usage is TRBJ1-2; perhaps TRBD1 as D (5 bases). V was pared by 3 bases and J by 6 bases, with 11 bases between. This CDR3 is 13 amino acids long. The germline gives CDR1 KGHSH, CDR2 LQKENI. DNA of the CDR3: TGTGCCAGCTCACCGACGCAGGGTGATGGCTACACCTTC. Translating it yields CASSPTQGDGYTF.

This chain connects TRBV4-1 to TRBJ1-4, with a possible D match to TRBD1 (5 bases). Trimming shortened V by 3 bases and J by 6 bases, and 14 bases separated the two germline ends. The CDR3 is made up of 15 amino acids. Germline CDR1 reads MGHRA; CDR2 reads YSYEKL. CDR3 amino acids: CASSHGWLGDEKLFF. The CDR3 region has the DNA TGCGCCAGCAGCCACGGCTGGTTAGGGGATGAAAAACTGTTTTTT.

This clone is a singleton in its sample. The V gene is TRBV2, the J gene TRBJ2-5; D is perhaps TRBD2 (6 bases). CDR3 length: 13 residues. The germline V gene encodes CDR1 SNHLY and CDR2 FYNNEI. The germline V and J ends were trimmed by 6 bases and 5 bases, with 13 bases remaining between them. CDR3 DNA: TGTGCCAGCAGGACGGGCGGGGTGGAGACCCAGTACTTC. Protein product: CASRTGGVETQYF.

Only a few counts were recorded for this clone. The gene calls are TRBV7-2 and TRBJ1-6, with D possibly being TRBD1 (5 bases). V was pared by 1 base and J by 5 bases, with 9 bases between. The CDR3 covers 15 residues. Germline CDR1 and CDR2: SGHTA and FQGNSA. DNA of the CDR3: TGTGCCAGCAGCTTAGACTGGGGGGATAATTCACCCCTCCACTTT. Translation: CASSLDWGDNSPLHF.

The V and J genes are TRBV7-9 and TRBJ2-1; D possibly corresponds to TRBD2 (6 bases). V lost 5 bases, J lost 6 bases, and 14 bases lay in between. In germline, CDR1 is SEHNR, CDR2 FQNEAQ (reference sequence). There are 14 residues in the CDR3. The CDR3 sequence is CASSQDWGVNEQFF. The CDR3 region has the DNA TGTGCCAGCAGCCAAGACTGGGGGGTCAATGAGCAGTTCTTC.

In nucleotides, the CDR3 is TGTGCCAGCCGTAGGGGGGGGGCTGACACCGGGGAGCTGTTTTTT. This gives the protein CASRRGGADTGELFF. The V gene is TRBV25-1, the J gene TRBJ2-2; TRBD2 is a possible D gene (7 bases). Trimming took 8 bases from V and 3 from J, leaving 16 bases between them. CDR1 and CDR2 (germline): MGHDK, SYGVNS. The CDR3 loop spans 15 amino acids. Full variable domain (rest looked up from reference TRBV25-1 and TRBJ2-2): EADIYQTPRYLVIGTGKKITLECSQTMGHDKMYWYQQDPGMELHLIHYSYGVNSTEKGDLSSESTVSRIRTEHFPLTLESARPSHTSQYLCASRRGGADTGELFFGEGSRLTVL.